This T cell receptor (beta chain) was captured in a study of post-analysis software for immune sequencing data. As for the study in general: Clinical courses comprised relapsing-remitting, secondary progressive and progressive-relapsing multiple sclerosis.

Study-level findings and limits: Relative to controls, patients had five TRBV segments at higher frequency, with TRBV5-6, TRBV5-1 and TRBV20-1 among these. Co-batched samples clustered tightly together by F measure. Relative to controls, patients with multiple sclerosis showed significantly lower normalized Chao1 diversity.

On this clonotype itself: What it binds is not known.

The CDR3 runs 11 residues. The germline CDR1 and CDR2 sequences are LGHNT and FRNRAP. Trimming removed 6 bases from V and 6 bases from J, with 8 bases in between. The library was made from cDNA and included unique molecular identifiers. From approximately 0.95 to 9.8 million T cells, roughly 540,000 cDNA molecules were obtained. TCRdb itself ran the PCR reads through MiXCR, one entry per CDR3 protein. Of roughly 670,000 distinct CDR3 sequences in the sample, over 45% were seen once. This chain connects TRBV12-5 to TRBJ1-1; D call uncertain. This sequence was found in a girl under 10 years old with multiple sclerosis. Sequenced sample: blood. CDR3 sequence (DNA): TGTGCTAGTGGCCTTGAGCCTGAAGCTTTCTTT. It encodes CASGLEPEAFF.